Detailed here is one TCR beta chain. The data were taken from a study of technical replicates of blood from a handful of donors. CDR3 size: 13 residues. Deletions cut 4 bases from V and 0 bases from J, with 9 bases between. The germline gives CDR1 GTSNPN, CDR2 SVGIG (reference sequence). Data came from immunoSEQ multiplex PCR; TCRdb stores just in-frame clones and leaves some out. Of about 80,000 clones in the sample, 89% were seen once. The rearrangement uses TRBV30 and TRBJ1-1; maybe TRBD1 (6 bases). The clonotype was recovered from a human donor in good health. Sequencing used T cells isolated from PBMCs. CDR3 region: CAWTGVMNTEAFF. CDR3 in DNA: TGTGCCTGGACAGGGGTTATGAACACTGAAGCTTTCTTT.